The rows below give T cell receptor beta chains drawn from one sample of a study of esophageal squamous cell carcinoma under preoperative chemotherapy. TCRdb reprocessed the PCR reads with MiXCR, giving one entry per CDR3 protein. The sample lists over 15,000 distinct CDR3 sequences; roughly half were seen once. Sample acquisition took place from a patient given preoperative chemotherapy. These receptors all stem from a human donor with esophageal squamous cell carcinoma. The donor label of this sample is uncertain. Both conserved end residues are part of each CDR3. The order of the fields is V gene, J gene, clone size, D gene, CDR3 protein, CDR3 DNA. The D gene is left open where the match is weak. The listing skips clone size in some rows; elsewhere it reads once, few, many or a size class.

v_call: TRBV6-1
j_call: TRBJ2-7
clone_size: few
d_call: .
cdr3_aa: CASSEGLTYEQYF
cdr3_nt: TGTGCCAGCAGTGAAGGGCTGACCTACGAGCAGTACTTC

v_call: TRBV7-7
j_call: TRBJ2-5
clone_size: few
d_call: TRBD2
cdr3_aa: CASSPTSGNGETQYF
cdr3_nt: TGTGCCAGCAGTCCGACTAGCGGGAATGGGGAGACCCAGTACTTC

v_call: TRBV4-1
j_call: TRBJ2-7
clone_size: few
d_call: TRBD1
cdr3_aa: CASSPRDRGNYEQYF
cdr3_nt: TGCGCCAGCAGCCCTAGGGACAGGGGGAACTACGAGCAGTACTTC

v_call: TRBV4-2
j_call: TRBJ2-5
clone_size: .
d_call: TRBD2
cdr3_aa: CASSQDPSSGQETQYF
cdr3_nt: TGTGCCAGCAGCCAAGATCCCTCTAGCGGCCAAGAGACCCAGTACTTC

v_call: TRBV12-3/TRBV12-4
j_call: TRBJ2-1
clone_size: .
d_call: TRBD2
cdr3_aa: CASGSGSNEQFF
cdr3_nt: TGTGCCAGCGGGAGCGGGAGTAATGAGCAGTTCTTC

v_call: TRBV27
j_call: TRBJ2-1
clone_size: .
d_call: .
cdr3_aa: CASWSRDTNEQFF
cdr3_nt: TGTGCCAGCTGGTCGAGAGACACCAATGAGCAGTTCTTC

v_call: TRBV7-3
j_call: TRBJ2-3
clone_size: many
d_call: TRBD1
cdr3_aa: CASSSKGARPADTQYF
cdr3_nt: TGTGCCAGCAGCTCCAAGGGGGCCCGGCCCGCAGATACGCAGTATTTT

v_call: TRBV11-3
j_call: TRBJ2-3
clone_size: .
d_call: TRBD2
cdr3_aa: CASSLSSGGAQYF
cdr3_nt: TGTGCCAGCAGCTTATCTTCGGGAGGGGCGCAGTATTTT

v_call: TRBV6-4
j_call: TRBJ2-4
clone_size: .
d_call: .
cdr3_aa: CASSDSVAQDIQYF
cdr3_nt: TGTGCCAGCAGTGACTCGGTAGCGCAAGACATCCAGTACTTC

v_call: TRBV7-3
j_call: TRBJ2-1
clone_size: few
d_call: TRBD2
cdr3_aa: CASSLLAGKYNEQFF
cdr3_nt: TGTGCCAGCAGTTTACTAGCGGGCAAATACAATGAGCAGTTCTTC

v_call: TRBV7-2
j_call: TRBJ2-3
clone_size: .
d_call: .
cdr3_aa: CASSLSEDTQYF
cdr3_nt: TGTGCCAGCAGCCTATCGGAAGATACGCAGTATTTT

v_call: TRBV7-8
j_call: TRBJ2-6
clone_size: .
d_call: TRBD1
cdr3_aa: CASSPHRTGISPWAYELYF
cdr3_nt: TGTGCCAGCAGCCCCCACCGGACAGGGATTTCTCCGTGGGCCTACGAGCTGTATTTC

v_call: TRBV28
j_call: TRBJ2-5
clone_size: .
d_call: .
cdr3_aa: CASGSLLNRQETQYF
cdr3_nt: TGTGCCAGCGGCAGTTTATTGAACAGGCAAGAGACCCAGTACTTC

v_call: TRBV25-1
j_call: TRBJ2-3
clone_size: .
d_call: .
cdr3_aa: CASSAARTQYF
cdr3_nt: TGTGCCAGCAGTGCCGCCCGTACGCAGTATTTT

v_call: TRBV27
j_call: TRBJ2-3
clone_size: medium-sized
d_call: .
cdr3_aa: CASGRDTQYF
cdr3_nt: TGTGCCAGCGGTCGGGATACGCAGTATTTT

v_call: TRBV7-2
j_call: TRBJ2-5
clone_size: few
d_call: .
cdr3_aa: CASSLSHGKETQYF
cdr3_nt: TGTGCCAGCAGCTTATCCCACGGAAAAGAGACCCAGTACTTC

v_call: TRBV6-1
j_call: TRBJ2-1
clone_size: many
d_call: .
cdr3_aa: CASRTRSVGRSEQFF
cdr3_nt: TGTGCCAGCAGGACCCGTTCAGTGGGGCGGAGTGAGCAGTTCTTC

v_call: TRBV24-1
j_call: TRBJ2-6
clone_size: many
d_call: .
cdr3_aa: CTGYSGANVLTF
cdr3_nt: TGTACGGGCTACTCTGGGGCCAACGTCCTGACTTTC